This entry lists 27 T cell receptor beta chains sequenced from one sample in a study of T cells in lung cancer brain metastases. Here immunoSEQ multiplex PCR was the method, and the copy in TCRdb shows in-frame clones only, minus some. The data show approximately 5,500 clones, more than 80% seen once. Sequenced material: tumor tissue from a brain metastasis. Every receptor here comes from a man in his forties or fifties with non-small cell lung cancer that had spread to the brain.

The V gene is TRBV7-2, the J gene TRBJ1-2; D remains ambiguous. This CDR3 is built from 13 residues. The germline V gene has CDR1 SGHTA and CDR2 FQGNSA. V gave up 1 base and J gave up 6 bases, with 9 bases separating them. The CDR3 here is CASSLGWGDGYTF. The CDR3 nucleotides read TGTGCCAGCAGCTTAGGGTGGGGAGATGGCTACACCTTC. Based on the CDR3 plus reference TRBV7-2 and TRBJ1-2, the full variable domain is GAGVSQSPSNKVTEKGKDVELRCDPISGHTALYWYRQSLGQGLEFLIYFQGNSAPDKSGLPSDRFSAERTGGSVSTLTIQRTQQEDSAVYLCASSLGWGDGYTFGSGTRLTVV.

The rearrangement links TRBV27 to TRBJ2-2; D uncertain. This CDR3 is built from 13 residues. Germline-derived CDR1 and CDR2 are MNHEY and SMNVEV (reference sequence). Between the trimmed V and J ends, which lost 8 bases and 0 bases, there was a span of 7 bases. The CDR3 coding sequence is TGTGCCAGCGTTGAGACGAACACCGGGGAGCTGTTTTTT. As protein: CASVETNTGELFF.

The chain employs TRBV19 and TRBJ1-2; TRBD1 matches 7 bases. Trimming removed 6 bases from V and 8 bases from J; junction bases left unmatched: 6. Germline-derived CDR1 and CDR2 are LNHDA and SQIVND (reference sequence). CDR3 length: 12 amino acids. CDR3 sequence (DNA): TGTGCCAGTAGGCCGACAGGGAACGGCTACACCTTC. This sequence encodes CASRPTGNGYTF.

The chain couples TRBV10-3 to TRBJ1-1, with 9 bases lining up with TRBD1. V shed 7 bases and J 3 bases; nucleotides not matched to a gene: 3. The CDR3 is made up of 13 amino acids. Germline V gene lookup returns CDR1 ENHRY and CDR2 SYGVKD. CDR3 nucleotide sequence: TGTGCCATCAACCGGGACAGGGACACTGAAGCTTTCTTT. This gives the protein CAINRDRDTEAFF.

This chain links TRBV6-5 with TRBJ1-2; tentative D call: TRBD1 (5 bases). The CDR3 totals 16 residues. The V end lost 0 bases, the J end lost 4 bases, and 15 bases lay between the germline ends. Germline assignment: CDR1 MNHEY and CDR2 SVGAGI. The CDR3 nucleotides read TGTGCCAGCAGTTACTCGAATTCCGACAGCGTCTATGGCTACACCTTC. Amino acids: CASSYSNSDSVYGYTF.

The V and J genes are TRBV27 and TRBJ1-2; tentatively, D is TRBD1 (5 bases). The CDR3 covers 13 residues. The V gene lost 5 bases and the J gene lost 2 bases, with 9 bases spanning the gap. The germline V gene has CDR1 MNHEY and CDR2 SMNVEV (reference sequence). The CDR3 sequence is CASSKSGNYGYTF. CDR3 in DNA: TGTGCCAGCAGTAAATCAGGGAACTATGGCTACACCTTC.

V usage is TRBV10-3 and J usage is TRBJ2-7; 8 positions match TRBD2. Germline loops: CDR1 ENHRY, CDR2 SYGVKD. The J segment lost 0 bases and the V segment lost 6 bases, leaving 7 bases of the junction unmatched. The CDR3 has 15 amino acids. For the CDR3, the DNA is TGTGCCATCAGCCGCTTGCGGGGGGACTCCTACGAGCAGTACTTC. Its translation: CAISRLRGDSYEQYF.

About this clone itself: The same CDR3 can be traced to other DNA sequences in this sample. This chain joins TRBV5-1 and TRBJ2-3; no clear D. In germline, CDR1 is SGHRS, CDR2 YFSETQ. CDR3 length: 13 residues. Trimming removed 4 bases from V and 3 bases from J, with 9 bases in between. The CDR3 DNA follows: TGCGCCAGCAGCGCAATATCGACAGATACGCAGTATTTT. It specifies CASSAISTDTQYF.

As concerns this clone: The germline gene is not matched at one end of the junction; a read error may be the cause. The V gene is TRBV4-1, the J gene TRBJ2-7; a possible D gene is TRBD1 (6 bases). The germline V gene encodes CDR1 MGHRA and CDR2 YSYEKL. CDR3 size: 11 residues. This CDR3 reads CASSQDRQGLF. In DNA, the CDR3 is TGCGCCAGCAGCCAAGATCGGCAGGGGCTGTTC.

The CDR3 region is CASSPGLAKNIQYF. The CDR3, as DNA: TGTGCCAGCAGCCCGGGACTAGCCAAAAACATTCAGTACTTC. The chain has TRBV7-2 and TRBJ2-4, with a tentative D call TRBD2 (6 bases). The germline V and J ends were trimmed by 5 bases and 0 bases, with 8 bases remaining between them. The CDR3 covers 14 residues. Germline CDR1 reads SGHTA; CDR2 reads FQGNSA.

This chain connects TRBV19 to TRBJ2-3, with 12 bases identical to TRBD1. V shed 6 bases and J 5 bases; nucleotides not matched to a gene: 6. Germline CDR1 LNHDA, CDR2 SQIVND (reference sequence). This CDR3 comprises 15 residues. Written as DNA, the CDR3 is TGTGCCAGTAGATCCGGGACAGGGGGCAGAGATACGCAGTATTTT. Amino acids: CASRSGTGGRDTQYF.

This clone was observed a single time. The chain couples TRBV5-4 to TRBJ1-1; unclear D gene. Germline values: CDR1 SGHNT, CDR2 YYREEE (reference sequence). V was pared by 2 bases and J by 1 base, with 3 bases between. This CDR3 region has 12 residues. CDR3 sequence (DNA): TGTGCCAGCAGCTTCGGGAACACTGAAGCTTTCTTT. This translates into CASSFGNTEAFF. Filled out from reference TRBV5-4 and TRBJ1-1, the complete variable domain reads ETGVTQSPTHLIKTRGQQVTLRCSSQSGHNTVSWYQQALGQGPQFIFQYYREEENGRGNFPPRFSGLQFPNYSSELNVNALELDDSALYLCASSFGNTEAFFGQGTRLTVV.

This clone was detected once. V gene TRBV29-1 combines with J gene TRBJ2-7, with unresolved D. The CDR3 runs to 11 residues. Germline CDR1 is SQVTM and CDR2 is ANQGSEA. V shed 0 bases and J shed 9 bases, with 9 bases lying between them. Here the CDR3 DNA reads TGCAGCGTTGAAGAAGGAAGGTGGCAGTACTTC. Its translation: CSVEEGRWQYF.

The chain joins TRBV19 to TRBJ1-2; D might be TRBD1 (5 bases). Germline V CDR1 and CDR2: LNHDA, SQIVND (reference sequence). The length of the CDR3 is 19 residues. Trimming stripped 5 bases from V and 4 bases from J, with 29 bases between. The CDR3 reads CASSQTVSQRQHSLYGYTF. The DNA for the CDR3 is TGTGCCAGTAGTCAAACCGTCAGCCAGAGACAGCACAGCCTCTATGGCTACACCTTC.

The rearrangement links TRBV18 to TRBJ2-3; no clear D gene. The V end was cut by 0 bases, the J end by 4 bases, with 14 bases between. Germline-derived CDR1 and CDR2 are KGHSH and LQKENI. This CDR3 has 16 residues. CDR3 sequence: CASSPPLGGGPDTQYF. The CDR3 nucleotides are TGTGCCAGCTCACCACCGCTGGGTGGTGGACCAGATACGCAGTATTTT.

The chain is built from TRBV11-2 and TRBJ2-2; D uncertain. Germline V CDR1 and CDR2: SGHAT, FQNNGV. V lost 3 bases to trimming and J lost 4 bases, with 9 bases between them. This CDR3 contains 14 residues. The CDR3 nucleotides read TGTGCCAGCAGCTTTAAGGGAAGCACCGGGGAGCTGTTTTTT. This gives the protein CASSFKGSTGELFF.

V and J are TRBV18 and TRBJ2-7, with a tentative D call TRBD1 (5 bases). The CDR3 extends over 13 amino acids. V was pared by 8 bases and J by 0 bases, with 11 bases between. Germline CDR1 is KGHSH and CDR2 is LQKENI. The CDR3 DNA reads as TGTGCCAGCGGAACAGGCAACTCCTACGAGCAGTACTTC. This codes for CASGTGNSYEQYF.

This clone has a single count. V and J are TRBV5-1 and TRBJ1-4; 10 nucleotides align to TRBD1. Germline V CDR1 and CDR2: SGHRS, YFSETQ. Germline trimming cut 2 bases from V and 8 bases from J; bases unmatched to any gene: 9. The CDR3 contains 16 residues. CDR3 sequence reads: CASSFPLGTGDEKLFF. The CDR3 region has the DNA TGCGCCAGCAGCTTTCCCCTAGGGACAGGGGACGAAAAACTGTTTTTT.

The CDR3 is CASSHNFGPGGTEAFF. The CDR3 nucleotides are TGTGCCAGCAGCCATAATTTCGGGCCCGGGGGAACTGAAGCTTTCTTT. The V and J genes are TRBV11-2 and TRBJ1-1, with a weak D call TRBD1 (5 bases). The CDR3 totals 16 residues. Trimming took 5 bases from V and 5 from J, leaving 21 bases between them. CDR1 SGHAT and CDR2 FQNNGV come from the germline V gene.

The J gene is TRBJ2-7, the V gene TRBV7-2; no reliable D call. The CDR3 covers 12 residues. Germline values: CDR1 SGHTA, CDR2 FQGNSA. The V gene lost 5 bases and the J gene lost 6 bases, with 11 bases spanning the gap. In nucleotides, the CDR3 is TGTGCCAGCAGCCAATCTAACCTCGAGCAGTACTTC. Residues: CASSQSNLEQYF.

CDR3 sequence (DNA): TGTGCCAGCAGTTTACAGGGTTGGAATCAGCCCCAGCATTTT. Protein product: CASSLQGWNQPQHF. V gene TRBV27 combines with J gene TRBJ1-5; weak D call: TRBD1 (5 bases). The CDR3 extends over 14 amino acids. The V gene's germline CDR1 is MNHEY and CDR2 SMNVEV (reference sequence). Trimming stripped 2 bases from V and 4 bases from J, with 9 bases between.

V is TRBV11-2 and J is TRBJ2-1; TRBD2 matches 10 bases. The CDR3 loop spans 14 amino acids. Germline loops: CDR1 SGHAT, CDR2 FQNNGV. V shed 6 bases and J 3 bases; nucleotides not matched to a gene: 2. The CDR3 bases are TGTGCCAGCAGATCTAGCGGGGGCTACAATGAGCAGTTCTTC. Protein sequence: CASRSSGGYNEQFF.

The chain links TRBV5-4 to TRBJ2-3; 9 bases agree with TRBD2. The CDR3 spans 14 residues. The J segment lost 7 bases and the V segment lost 3 bases, leaving 6 bases of the junction unmatched. Germline lookup yields CDR1 SGHNT and CDR2 YYREEE (reference sequence). The CDR3 spells CASSWRGGRNTQYF. CDR3 sequence (DNA): TGTGCCAGCAGCTGGCGGGGGGGCCGGAATACGCAGTATTTT.

The chain uses TRBV4-2 and TRBJ2-7; 11 bases are a match to TRBD1. Germline values: CDR1 LGHNA, CDR2 YNFKEQ. The CDR3 is made up of 13 amino acids. After removal of 3 bases from V and 6 bases from J, the junction contained 1 base not matched to a gene. CDR3 region: CASSQDRGREQYF. The CDR3 DNA reads TGTGCCAGCAGCCAGGACAGGGGGCGCGAGCAGTACTTC.

The chain has TRBV30 and TRBJ1-2; possible D gene TRBD1, 6 bases. The germline V gene has CDR1 GTSNPN and CDR2 SVGIG (reference sequence). The CDR3 has 13 amino acids. Between the trimmed V and J ends, which lost 3 bases and 6 bases, there was a span of 14 bases. The CDR3 region is CAWRNQGFDGYTF. In DNA, the CDR3 is TGTGCCTGGAGGAATCAGGGGTTTGATGGCTACACCTTC.

V usage is TRBV14 and J usage is TRBJ1-1; D not resolved. Germline V CDR1 and CDR2: SGHDN, FVKESK. Trimming cost V 1 base and J 5 bases, with 8 bases left between them. The CDR3 length is 13 residues. CDR3 sequence reads: CASSQVLWTEAFF. The CDR3, as DNA: TGTGCCAGCAGCCAAGTTTTATGGACTGAAGCTTTCTTT.

This rearrangement joins TRBV29-1 to TRBJ1-1; possible D gene TRBD1, 5 bases. Germline CDR1 SQVTM, CDR2 ANQGSEA. Trimming removed 2 bases at V and 10 bases at J, with 14 bases between. The CDR3 length is 12 residues. The DNA of the CDR3 is TGCAGCGTTGAACGACAGACGGTTAGAGCTTTCTTT. Translating gives CSVERQTVRAFF.